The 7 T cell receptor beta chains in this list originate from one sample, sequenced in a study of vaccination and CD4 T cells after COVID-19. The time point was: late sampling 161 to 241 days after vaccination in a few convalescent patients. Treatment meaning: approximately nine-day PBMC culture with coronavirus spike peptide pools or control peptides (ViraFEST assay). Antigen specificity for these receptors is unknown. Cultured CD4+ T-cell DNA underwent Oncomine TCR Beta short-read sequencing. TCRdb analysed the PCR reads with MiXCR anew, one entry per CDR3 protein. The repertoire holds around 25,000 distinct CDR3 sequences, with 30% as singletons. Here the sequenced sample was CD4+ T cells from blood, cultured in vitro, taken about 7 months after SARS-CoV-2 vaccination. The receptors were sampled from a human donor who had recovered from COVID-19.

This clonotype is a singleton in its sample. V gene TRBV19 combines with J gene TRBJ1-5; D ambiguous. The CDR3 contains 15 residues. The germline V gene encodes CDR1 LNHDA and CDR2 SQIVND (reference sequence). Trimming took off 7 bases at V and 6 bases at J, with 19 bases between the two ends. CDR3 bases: TGTGCCAGTACGGCTGCTCTTGGGATTCGTCAGCCCCAGCATTTT. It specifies CASTAALGIRQPQHF. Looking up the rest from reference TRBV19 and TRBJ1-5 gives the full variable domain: DGGITQSPKYLFRKEGQNVTLSCEQNLNHDAMYWYRQDPGQGLRLIYYSQIVNDFQKGDIAEGYSVSREKKESFPLTVTSAQKNPTAFYLCASTAALGIRQPQHFGDGTRLSIL.

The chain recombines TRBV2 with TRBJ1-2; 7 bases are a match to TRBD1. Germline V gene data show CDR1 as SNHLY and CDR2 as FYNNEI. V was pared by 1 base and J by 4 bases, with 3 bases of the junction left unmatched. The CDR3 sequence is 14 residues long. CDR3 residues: CASSEDRGAYGYTF. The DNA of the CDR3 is TGTGCCAGCAGTGAAGACAGGGGAGCCTATGGCTACACCTTC.

CDR3 DNA sequence: TGTGCCAGCAGTTACTCGACAGCGCCCGCCTACGAGCAGTACTTC. It codes for CASSYSTAPAYEQYF. The V and J genes are TRBV6-5 and TRBJ2-7; possible D gene TRBD1, 5 bases. The CDR3 contains 15 residues. The germline gives CDR1 MNHEY, CDR2 SVGAGI. V was trimmed by 0 bases and J by 2 bases, leaving 11 bases between them.

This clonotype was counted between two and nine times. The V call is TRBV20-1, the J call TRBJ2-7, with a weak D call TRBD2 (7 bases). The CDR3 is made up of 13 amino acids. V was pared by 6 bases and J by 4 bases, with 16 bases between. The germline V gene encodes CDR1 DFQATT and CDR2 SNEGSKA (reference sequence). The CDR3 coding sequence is TGCAGTGCGGGGGGGGCGGCTGGATACGAGCAGTACTTC. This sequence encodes CSAGGAAGYEQYF.

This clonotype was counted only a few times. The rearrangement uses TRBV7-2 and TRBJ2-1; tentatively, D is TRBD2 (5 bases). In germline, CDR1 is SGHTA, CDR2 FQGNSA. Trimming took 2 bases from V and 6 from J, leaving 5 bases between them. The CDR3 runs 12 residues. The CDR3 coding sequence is TGTGCCAGCAGCTTACTAGCCAATGAGCAGTTCTTC. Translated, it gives CASSLLANEQFF.

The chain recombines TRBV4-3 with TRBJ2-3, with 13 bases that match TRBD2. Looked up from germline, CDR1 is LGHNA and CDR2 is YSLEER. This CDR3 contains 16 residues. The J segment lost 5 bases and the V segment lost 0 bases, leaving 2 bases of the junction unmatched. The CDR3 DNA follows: TGCGCCAGCAGCCAAGAACTAGCGGGAGGGGTAGATACGCAGTATTTT. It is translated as CASSQELAGGVDTQYF.

The CDR3 sequence: CASSFGRDTQYF. CDR3 DNA: TGTGCCAGCAGCTTTGGGAGGGATACGCAGTATTTT. The rearrangement uses TRBV7-2 and TRBJ2-3; a weak D match, TRBD2 (6 bases). This CDR3 is 12 amino acids long. The ends were cut back, 3 bases at V and 6 bases at J, with 7 bases in the middle. CDR1 is SGHTA, CDR2 FQGNSA, per germline.